This T cell receptor (beta chain) stems from a study of control samples from healthy donors and cancer patients. Clones were read by immunoSEQ multiplex PCR, and TCRdb kept only the in-frame ones, dropping some. The data hold about 230,000 clones, with over 75% observed a single time. This CDR3 has 16 amino acids. Trimming took off 6 bases at V and 0 bases at J, with 17 bases between the two ends. Germline assignment: CDR1 SNHLY and CDR2 FYNNEI. The specimen was PBMCs. The rearrangement links TRBV2 to TRBJ1-1, with D tentatively TRBD1 (5 bases). The source of this sequence is a woman aged 55-69 years with lung cancer. DNA for the CDR3: TGTGCCAGCAGACTCGACAGTCAGCTCATGAACACTGAAGCTTTCTTT. Its protein product is CASRLDSQLMNTEAFF.